This TCR beta chain came from a study of shared clonotypes between healthy human individuals (dated by TCRdb to 2020 to 2021). Some background on the complete study: A couple of women and a few men aged 18 to 49 years were included in the cohort. For each donor, CD4 naive and CD4 memory were each given three plates, CD8 naive was given two plates, and CD8 memory was given one plate. To estimate repertoire size and how much clonotype sharing occurs between individuals, the study deeply sequenced the blood TCR repertoires of about five healthy adults. Different laboratories and diverse techniques were used to prepare libraries and sequence TCR repertoires, to increase sequencing depth and limit assay-specific biases. Each donor's leukapheresis produced roughly between about 0.9 and 9.5 billion PBMCs.

Using the deep immunoSEQ assay, TCR CDR3 regions were amplified from genomic DNA by multiplex PCR. Extracted genomic DNA from each cell subset was distributed evenly across all wells of several immunoSEQ 96-well plates, and each plate was treated as a replicate. For sorted subsets, 150 to 250 ng of genomic DNA, equivalent to 25,000 to 35,000 T cell genomes, went into each replicate PCR. The purified libraries were quantified using a Qubit 3.0 fluorometer, sized with a Bioanalyzer 2100, and then quantified again using the KAPA Library Quantification kit. Every immunoSEQ 96-well plate was sequenced on a separate single-read 150-cycle Illumina NextSeq 550 flow cell. On the authors' methods: Because the immunoSEQ output included only junctional sequences and no quality scores, the filtering could not be the same as the filtering used for full-length reads. Sequences were annotated with PyIR, a Python wrapper for IgBLAST v1.9, using IMGT germline references to assign V/J genes and CDR3. Reads with weak V/J assignments (E-value above 1e-6), missing CDR3, stop codons, out-of-frame junctions, or ambiguous translated residues were removed. V3J clonotypes were defined as sequences sharing the same inferred V gene, J gene, and CDR3 amino acid sequence. To compute the percentage overlap between repertoires, the number of shared unique clonotypes was divided by the size of the smaller repertoire. Three approaches were used to assess repertoire richness: RTK rarefaction, the Chao1 estimator, and Recon v2.1 estimates of unobserved clonotypes. Generation probabilities were computed with OLGA for all TCRbeta clonotypes obtained by the gDNA method from a few donors. Imported from immuneACCESS, the table was reduced by TCRdb to in-frame sequences with V and J called. These copies leave out some clones; in studies compared against another copy, an unresolved V gene accounts for under half, and the cause of the remainder is not known. For V, J and clone size, that table is used; D and trimming come from the DNA. The sample data list some 630,000 clones, and around 72% of these were observed just once. The ten largest clones represent 1.8% of the sample.

V is clipped by 5 bases and J by 1 base, and the sequence between their germline boundaries is 15 bases long. CDR3 length: 15 amino acids, cysteine to phenylalanine. The CDR3 DNA has 45 bases and is translated from base 1. Taken from the germline V gene, the CDR1 and CDR2 loops are SGHVS and FQNEAQ. Healthy HIV-negative adults with no recently reported acute infections or vaccinations were included as donors. Every donor was a Caucasian adult living in Nashville, Tennessee, USA. CD4+ T cells were enriched by magnetic negative selection; naive cells were then positively selected on CD45RA, and the negative fraction formed the memory subset. Blood was collected by leukapheresis, and PBMCs were isolated by Ficoll-Histopaque density gradient centrifugation and then cryopreserved in liquid nitrogen vapor phase. Analytical flow cytometry was used to check the purity and quantity of each magnetically sorted T cell population. Genomic DNA was isolated from each sorted fraction and quantified by UV absorbance on a Nanodrop 2000c.

Worth noting for this clone: Its antigen is still unknown. No much larger clonotype is one base removed from it; base qualities were not supplied.

What the study reported, not specific to this receptor: Sampling was limited to blood, and TCR repertoires in tissue likely differ from TCR repertoires in blood. Naive subsets generally had larger estimated clonotype richness than memory subsets. The small number of donors limited the genetic and exposure-history diversity represented. Pairwise subsampling led to the expectation that sequencing depth would affect the degree of clonotype sharing among donors. Even with the large sequencing depth, rarefaction of the sorted-subset datasets indicated that sequencing was incomplete. About 5% of naive CD4, 3% to 3.5% of naive CD8, around 2.3% of memory CD4, and more than 0.35% of memory CD8 clonotypes were shared across several donors. Compared with non-shared clonotypes, the clonotypes found in all four sorted-subset donors had higher generation probabilities.

The source material was memory CD4+ T cells sorted from blood. The sample's cell subset or site label is to be understood as: CD45RA-negative fraction. The clonotype was recovered from a woman in her 30s in good health. The rearrangement joined TRBV7-8 to TRBJ2-7; the D gene is possibly TRBD2, with 6 bases matching. The DNA is as follows: TGTGCCAGCAGCCCGGGACTCTCAGAGTCCTACGAGCAGTACTTC. Translated, this is CASSPGLSESYEQYF.